This TCR beta chain derives from a study of blood T cell repertoires in COVID-19. Sequencing was performed with immunoSEQ multiplex PCR; in TCRdb, only in-frame clones are kept and a portion is missing. The data contain about 180,000 clones, roughly nine tenths of them seen just once; the ten biggest clones take up under 2.5%. V shed 0 bases and J 2 bases; nucleotides not matched to a gene: 8. This CDR3 is 17 amino acids long. Germline V gene lookup returns CDR1 LGHNA and CDR2 YNFKEQ. The sequencing sample was made of PBMCs or T cells enriched from blood (not recorded which). The V call is TRBV4-2, the J call TRBJ2-7; TRBD2 matches at 9 bases. This TCR derives from a woman between 40 and 50 years old with acute COVID-19. CDR3: CASSQDLRTSVPYEQYF. The CDR3 region has the DNA TGTGCCAGCAGCCAAGATCTAAGGACTAGCGTCCCCTACGAGCAGTACTTC.